This T cell receptor beta chain is from a study of blood T cell repertoires in COVID-19. Clones were read by immunoSEQ multiplex PCR, and TCRdb kept only the in-frame ones, dropping some. The sample lists 130,000 to 150,000 clones, roughly 90% occurring once. This CDR3 has 16 amino acids. The V end lost 2 bases, the J end lost 4 bases, and 15 bases lay between the germline ends. CDR1 and CDR2 (germline): KGHSH, LQKENI. The receptor was derived from a human donor in a cohort sampled during active COVID-19. Sequencing used peripheral blood. The genes are TRBV18 and TRBJ2-1; D is perhaps TRBD1 (7 bases). The CDR3 sequence: CASSPGAGQPYNEQFF. CDR3 nucleotides: TGTGCCAGCTCACCAGGTGCGGGACAGCCTTACAATGAGCAGTTCTTC.